Each of the 18 T cell receptor beta chains below was sequenced from the same sample in a study of PD-1 blockade in classical Hodgkin lymphoma. Every one of the patients relapsed after autologous stem cell transplantation (brentuximab vedotin exposure was variable). Assay used: immunoSEQ multiplex PCR; TCRdb lists only in-frame clones, some missing. There are about 25,000 clones in the sample; around 80% occur only once, and about 8% lies in the top ten. Material: peripheral blood mononuclear cells (PBMCs), obtained before the second cycle of nivolumab. The source of these receptors is a human donor with classical Hodgkin lymphoma.

The chain couples TRBV4-1 to TRBJ2-7, with 8 bases aligning to TRBD1. This CDR3 has 15 amino acids. Trimming cost V 4 bases and J 0 bases; bases outside gene matches: 5. Germline-derived CDR1 and CDR2 are MGHRA and YSYEKL. Here the CDR3 reads CASSLGQGFSYEQYF. In DNA, the CDR3 is TGCGCCAGCAGCCTTGGACAGGGCTTCTCCTACGAGCAGTACTTC.

This rearrangement joins TRBV18 to TRBJ2-1; 10 bases line up with TRBD2. Germline V CDR1 and CDR2: KGHSH, LQKENI. The V gene end was trimmed by 3 bases and the J gene end by 0 bases; junction bases not matched to a gene: 5. The CDR3 loop spans 17 amino acids. This CDR3 reads CASSPRTSGYSYNEQFF. Here the CDR3 DNA reads TGTGCCAGCTCACCCCGGACTAGCGGCTACTCCTACAATGAGCAGTTCTTC.

CDR3 in DNA: TGTGCCAGCAGCCTCATCGGATACGAGCAGTACTTC. Translation: CASSLIGYEQYF. The chain joins TRBV28 to TRBJ2-7; no definite D call. Trimming shortened V by 6 bases and J by 4 bases, and 10 bases separated the two germline ends. This CDR3 comprises 12 residues. Germline CDR1 MDHEN, CDR2 SYDVKM.

V gene TRBV27 combines with J gene TRBJ1-5; D unresolved. V gave up 5 bases and J gave up 0 bases, with 17 bases separating them. CDR3 size: 17 residues. Per the germline V gene, CDR1 is MNHEY and CDR2 is SMNVEV (reference sequence). CDR3 in amino acids: CASSPFFDGYSNQPQHF. The DNA of the CDR3 is TGTGCCAGCAGTCCCTTTTTCGACGGCTATAGCAATCAGCCCCAGCATTTT.

CDR3 region: CASSLVWVPWWEQYF. In nucleotides, the CDR3 is TGTGCCAGCAGCTTAGTGTGGGTCCCTTGGTGGGAGCAGTACTTC. The chain couples TRBV7-4 to TRBJ2-7; D is ambiguous. V lost 1 base, J lost 7 bases, and 17 bases lay in between. There are 15 residues in the CDR3. The germline V gene has CDR1 SGHVT and CDR2 SQSDAQ. The whole variable domain, filled in from reference TRBV7-4 and TRBJ2-7, reads GAGVSQSPRYKVAKRGRDVALRCDSISGHVTLYWYRQTLGQGSEVLTYSQSDAQRDKSGRPSGRFSAERPERSVSTLKIQRTEQGDSAVYLCASSLVWVPWWEQYFGPGTRLTVT.

This clone was seen a single time. The CDR3, as DNA: TGTGCCAGCAGCGTAGGGGACACCTACGAGCAGTACTTC. It specifies CASSVGDTYEQYF. V usage is TRBV9 and J usage is TRBJ2-7; possible D gene TRBD1, 6 bases. CDR3 length: 13 residues. The V and J ends lost 0 bases and 2 bases respectively, with 6 bases between them. Germline CDR1 SGDLS, CDR2 YYNGEE.

This chain uses TRBV6-5 with TRBJ2-3; 8 bases agree with TRBD1. The J segment lost 4 bases and the V segment lost 1 base, leaving 1 base of the junction unmatched. There are 14 residues in the CDR3. Germline V CDR1 and CDR2: MNHEY, SVGAGI. In nucleotides, the CDR3 is TGTGCCAGCAGTTACTACAGGGGGGCAGATACGCAGTATTTT. It codes for CASSYYRGADTQYF.

The chain recombines TRBV2 with TRBJ1-3, with D unclear. The germline V and J ends were trimmed by 1 base and 0 bases, with 1 base remaining between them. Germline CDR1 reads SNHLY; CDR2 reads FYNNEI. CDR3 length: 13 amino acids. The DNA for the CDR3 is TGTGCCAGCAGTGAAGGCTCTGGAAACACCATATATTTT. Encoded protein: CASSEGSGNTIYF.

This clone occurred once. The V and J genes are TRBV10-3 and TRBJ1-2; possible D gene TRBD1, 6 bases. Germline CDR1 ENHRY, CDR2 SYGVKD. The CDR3 runs 12 residues. The V end lost 6 bases, the J end lost 2 bases, and 7 bases lay between the germline ends. DNA of the CDR3: TGTGCCATCAGGGACAGAAACTATGGCTACACCTTC. Amino acids: CAIRDRNYGYTF.

The chain uses TRBV5-4 and TRBJ2-1, with D perhaps TRBD2 (5 bases). The CDR3 runs to 16 residues. Deletions cut 4 bases from V and 1 base from J, with 15 bases between. The V gene's germline CDR1 is SGHNT and CDR2 YYREEE (reference sequence). This CDR3 is CASSGTGRRSYNEQFF. The CDR3 DNA sequence: TGTGCCAGCAGCGGTACGGGAAGGCGGTCCTACAATGAGCAGTTCTTC. Filled out from reference TRBV5-4 and TRBJ2-1, the complete variable domain reads ETGVTQSPTHLIKTRGQQVTLRCSSQSGHNTVSWYQQALGQGPQFIFQYYREEENGRGNFPPRFSGLQFPNYSSELNVNALELDDSALYLCASSGTGRRSYNEQFFGPGTRLTVL.

This chain joins TRBV4-1 and TRBJ2-5; tentative D call: TRBD2 (7 bases). The CDR3 runs 15 residues. CDR1 MGHRA and CDR2 YSYEKL come from the germline V gene. Trimming shortened V by 0 bases and J by 4 bases, and 12 bases separated the two germline ends. The CDR3 loop is CASSQDGRGPETQYF. DNA for the CDR3: TGCGCCAGCAGCCAAGATGGGCGGGGGCCAGAGACCCAGTACTTC.

V gene TRBV6-1 combines with J gene TRBJ2-7; D not certain. The CDR3 contains 12 residues. CDR1 MNHNS and CDR2 SASEGT come from the germline V gene. V was trimmed by 6 bases and J by 1 base, leaving 7 bases between them. This chain's CDR3 is CASSESSYEQYF. CDR3 sequence (DNA): TGTGCCAGCAGCGAATCGTCCTACGAGCAGTACTTC.

The chain combines TRBV11-3 with TRBJ2-1; D remains ambiguous. Trimming cost V 5 bases and J 4 bases, with 12 bases left between them. Germline CDR1 is SGHNT and CDR2 is YENEEA. The CDR3 loop spans 14 amino acids. In nucleotides, the CDR3 is TGTGCCAGCAGCCAAGGGTTCGGGTACAATGAGCAGTTCTTC. Its protein product is CASSQGFGYNEQFF.

The J gene is TRBJ1-5, the V gene TRBV28; D is unresolved. V lost 2 bases to trimming and J lost 11 bases, with 10 bases between them. CDR3 length: 12 amino acids. The V gene's germline CDR1 is MDHEN and CDR2 SYDVKM. CDR3 nucleotides: TGTGCCAGCAGTTTACAGCCGCAATCCCAGCATTTT. It specifies CASSLQPQSQHF. Variable domain in full (rest from reference TRBV28 and TRBJ1-5): DVKVTQSSRYLVKRTGEKVFLECVQDMDHENMFWYRQDPGLGLRLIYFSYDVKMKEKGDIPEGYSVSREKKERFSLILESASTNQTSMYLCASSLQPQSQHFGDGTRLSIL.

This sequence joins TRBV7-9 and TRBJ2-6; TRBD1 matches at 9 bases. CDR1 and CDR2 (germline): SEHNR, FQNEAQ (reference sequence). V lost 5 bases, J lost 3 bases, and 8 bases stayed unmatched. This CDR3 comprises 17 residues. In DNA, the CDR3 is TGTGCCAGCAGCCATCAGGGACAGGGTGGTGGGGCCAACGTCCTGACTTTC. Its translation is CASSHQGQGGGANVLTF.

CDR3 loop: CASKGQGEGEAFF. The CDR3 nucleotides are TGCGCCAGCAAAGGACAGGGCGAAGGGGAAGCTTTCTTT. The gene calls are TRBV5-1 and TRBJ1-1; 8 positions agree with TRBD1. This CDR3 has 13 amino acids. The V gene end was trimmed by 6 bases and the J gene end by 8 bases; junction bases not matched to a gene: 9. CDR1 and CDR2 from the germline V gene are SGHRS and YFSETQ.

This rearrangement joins TRBV13 to TRBJ2-7; 8 bases align to TRBD1. Germline loops: CDR1 PRHDT, CDR2 FYEKMQ (reference sequence). V lost 2 bases, J lost 5 bases, and 5 bases stayed unmatched. CDR3 length: 14 residues. In nucleotides, the CDR3 is TGTGCCAGCAGCTTATACCAGGGGGCAAACGAGCAGTACTTC. It translates to CASSLYQGANEQYF.

The chain joins TRBV4-3 to TRBJ1-4; 9 bases fit TRBD1. Germline V gene lookup returns CDR1 LGHNA and CDR2 YSLEER. This CDR3 is built from 15 residues. V lost 3 bases to trimming and J lost 8 bases; unmatched junction nucleotides: 7. In DNA, the CDR3 is TGCGCCAGCAGCCAGCGACAGGGGGGCGCCGAAAAACTGTTTTTT. Translation: CASSQRQGGAEKLFF.